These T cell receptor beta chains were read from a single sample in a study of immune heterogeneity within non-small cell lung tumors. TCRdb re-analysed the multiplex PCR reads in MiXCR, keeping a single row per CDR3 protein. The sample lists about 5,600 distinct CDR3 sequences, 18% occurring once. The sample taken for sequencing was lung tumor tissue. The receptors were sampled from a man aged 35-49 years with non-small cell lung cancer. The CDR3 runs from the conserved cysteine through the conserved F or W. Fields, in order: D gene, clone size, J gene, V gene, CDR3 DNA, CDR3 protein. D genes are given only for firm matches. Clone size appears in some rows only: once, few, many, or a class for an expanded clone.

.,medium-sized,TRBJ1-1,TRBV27,TGTGCCAGCAGTTTATCCGGGTGGGGCGGTGAAGCTTTCTTT,CASSLSGWGGEAFF
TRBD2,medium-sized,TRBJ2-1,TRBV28,TGTGCCAGCAGGGTTGGTAGCGGGCGCGCGAGCTCCTACAATGAGCAGTTCTTC,CASRVGSGRASSYNEQFF
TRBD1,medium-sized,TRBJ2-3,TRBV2,TGTGCCAGCCATAACAGGGGTGGAGGCGATACGCAGTATTTT,CASHNRGGGDTQYF
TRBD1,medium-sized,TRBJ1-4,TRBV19,TGTGCCAGTAGCCTAGGGACAGGAGTTGAAAAACTGTTTTTT,CASSLGTGVEKLFF
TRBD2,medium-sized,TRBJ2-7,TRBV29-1,TGCAGCGTTGCGTTGGGACTAGCGGGAGCCTACGAGCAGTACTTC,CSVALGLAGAYEQYF
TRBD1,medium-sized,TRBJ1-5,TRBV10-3,TGTGCCATCAGTGAGTCGACAGGGGAAGGTCAGCCCCAGCATTTT,CAISESTGEGQPQHF
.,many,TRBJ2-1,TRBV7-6,TGTGCCAGCAGCTTAGTGTGGGGGGACAATGAGCAGTTCTTC,CASSLVWGDNEQFF
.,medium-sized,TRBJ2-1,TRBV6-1,TGTGCCAGCAGTAACAATCAGGTGGTGTCCAACAATGAGCAGTTCTTC,CASSNNQVVSNNEQFF
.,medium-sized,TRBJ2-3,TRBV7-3,TGTGCCAGCAGCCCAGGTTCTAGGGTAATCACAGATACGCAGTATTTT,CASSPGSRVITDTQYF
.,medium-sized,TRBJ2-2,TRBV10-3,TGTGCCATCAGTCGGGACCCGAACCTCCTGAACACCGGGGAGCTGTTTTTT,CAISRDPNLLNTGELFF
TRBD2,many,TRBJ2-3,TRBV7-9,TGTGCCAGCAGCCCGCTAGCGGGAGTAGATACGCAGTATTTT,CASSPLAGVDTQYF
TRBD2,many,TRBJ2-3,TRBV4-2,TGTGCCAGCAGCCAAGGACTAGCGGAGGGCACAGATACGCAGTATTTT,CASSQGLAEGTDTQYF
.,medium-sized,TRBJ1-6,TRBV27,TGTGCCAGCAGTAGGGTCGCGGGGTTCCAGAGATCTTCACCCCTCCACTTT,CASSRVAGFQRSSPLHF
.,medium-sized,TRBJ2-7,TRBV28,TGTGCCAGCAGTTTATACTTGAATCCTAACAGGGCCATCTACGAGCAGTACTTC,CASSLYLNPNRAIYEQYF
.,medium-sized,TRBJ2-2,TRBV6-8,TGTGCCAGCAGTTTACAGGGACCCTTTTCTAGCACCGGGGAGCTGTTTTTT,CASSLQGPFSSTGELFF
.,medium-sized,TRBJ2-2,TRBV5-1,TGCGCCAGCAGCTTGAGCGACGCGAACACCGGGGAGCTGTTTTTT,CASSLSDANTGELFF
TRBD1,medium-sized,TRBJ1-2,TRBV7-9,TGTGCCAGCAGCCTAAATCCGGGACAGGCTAGCGGGGCTAACTATGGCTACACCTTC,CASSLNPGQASGANYGYTF
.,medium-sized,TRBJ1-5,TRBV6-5,TGTGCCAGCAGTTACAATAGCAATCAGCCCCAGCATTTT,CASSYNSNQPQHF
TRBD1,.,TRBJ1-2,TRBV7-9,TGTGCCAGCAGCGTCTACAGGGGAGACTATGGCTACACCTTC,CASSVYRGDYGYTF
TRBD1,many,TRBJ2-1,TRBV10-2,TGCGCCAGCAGCCGCGGGACAGGGACCTACAATGAGCAGTTCTTC,CASSRGTGTYNEQFF
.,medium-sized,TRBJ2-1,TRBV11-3,TGTGCCAGCAGCTTATCTGTTAATTCCGATGAGCAGTTCTTC,CASSLSVNSDEQFF
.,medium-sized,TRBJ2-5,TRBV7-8,TGTGCCAGCAGCCCCGTACAGGGGAGGTTAGAGACCCAGTACTTC,CASSPVQGRLETQYF
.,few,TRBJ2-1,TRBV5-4,TGTGCCAGCAGCTTCTTCCGGGGGACCCCATACAATGAGCAGTTCTTC,CASSFFRGTPYNEQFF
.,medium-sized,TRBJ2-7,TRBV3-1,TGTGCCAGCAGCCAAAGCTCGGGCGAGCAGTACTTC,CASSQSSGEQYF
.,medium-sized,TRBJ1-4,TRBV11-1,TGTGCCAGCAGCTTGGTGACTAATGAAAAACTGTTTTTT,CASSLVTNEKLFF
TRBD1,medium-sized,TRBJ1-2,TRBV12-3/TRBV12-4,TGTGCCAGCAGTTTCTTCTCGACAGGGAAAATAAGTTATGGCTACACCTTC,CASSFFSTGKISYGYTF
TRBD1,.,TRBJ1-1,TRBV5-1,TGCGCCAGCAGCTCACAGGGGACTAAACACAACCTAGAAGCTTTCTTT,CASSSQGTKHNLEAFF
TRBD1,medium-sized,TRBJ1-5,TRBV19,TGTGCCAGTAGTATAGCTGGACAGGGGGCGAATTTT,CASSIAGQGANF
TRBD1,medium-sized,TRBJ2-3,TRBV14,TGTGCCAGCAGCCTGGGACAGATAACTTCAGATACGCAGTATTTT,CASSLGQITSDTQYF
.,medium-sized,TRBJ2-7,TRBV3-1,TGTGCCAGCAGCCAAGCGCCGGCGGGGGACACCTACGAGCAGTACTTC,CASSQAPAGDTYEQYF
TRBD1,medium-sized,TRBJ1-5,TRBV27,TGTGCCAGCAGTTTATCGATAGGACAGGGTAGCAATCAGCCCCAGCATTTT,CASSLSIGQGSNQPQHF
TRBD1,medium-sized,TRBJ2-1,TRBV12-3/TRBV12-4,TGTGCCAGCAGTTTCCCGGGACAGGGATGGAATGAGCAGTTCTTC,CASSFPGQGWNEQFF
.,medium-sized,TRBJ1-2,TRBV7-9,TGTGCCAGCAGCTTAGCGCAGGCAGGGGCCTCCTATGGCTACACCTTC,CASSLAQAGASYGYTF
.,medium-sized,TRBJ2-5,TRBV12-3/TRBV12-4,TGTGCCAGCAAGGGGCCCCAAGAGACCCAGTACTTC,CASKGPQETQYF
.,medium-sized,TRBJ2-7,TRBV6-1,TGTGCCAGCAGTGAATACGACGAGCAGTACTTC,CASSEYDEQYF
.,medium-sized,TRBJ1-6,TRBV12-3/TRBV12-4,TGTGCCAGCAAAAGAGGGTGGAATTCACCCCTCCACTTT,CASKRGWNSPLHF
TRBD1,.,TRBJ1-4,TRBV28,TGTGCCAGTACTTTAGGACAGGGTTCGAATGAAAAACTGTTTTTT,CASTLGQGSNEKLFF
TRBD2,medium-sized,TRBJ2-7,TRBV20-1,TGCAGTGCTAACGGACTAGCTTCCTACGAGCAGTACTTC,CSANGLASYEQYF
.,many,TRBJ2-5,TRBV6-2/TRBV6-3,TGTGCCAGCAGTTACGGGGGGACCCAGTACTTC,CASSYGGTQYF
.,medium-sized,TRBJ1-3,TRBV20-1,TGCAGTGCTCCGTCGAGCGCGTCTGGAAACACCATATATTTT,CSAPSSASGNTIYF
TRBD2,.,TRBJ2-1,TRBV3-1,TGTGCCAGCAGCCGAGTAGTACTAGCGGGATCTTACAATGAGCAGTTCTTC,CASSRVVLAGSYNEQFF
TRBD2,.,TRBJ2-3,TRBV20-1,TGCAGTGCTAGAGAGTATATCCTTCATTGGTTAACTAGCGGCCCCACAGATACGCAGTATTTT,CSAREYILHWLTSGPTDTQYF
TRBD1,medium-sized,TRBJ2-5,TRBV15,TGTGCCACCAGCAGAGACAGGGGGAAGGAGACCCAGTACTTC,CATSRDRGKETQYF
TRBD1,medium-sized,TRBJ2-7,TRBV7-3,TGTGCCAGCAGCCCAACCGGGACAGGGTTCGACGAGCAGTACTTC,CASSPTGTGFDEQYF
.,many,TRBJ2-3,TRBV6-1,TGTGCCAGCAGTCAAGCTGGGAATACGCAGTATTTT,CASSQAGNTQYF
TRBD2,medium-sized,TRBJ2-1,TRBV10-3,TGTGCCATCAGGGGGACTAGAATAAATGAGCAGTTCTTC,CAIRGTRINEQFF
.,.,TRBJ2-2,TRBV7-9,TGTGCCAGCAGCCCCGGACCTACCGGGGAGCTGTTTTTT,CASSPGPTGELFF
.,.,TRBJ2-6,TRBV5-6,TGTGCCAGCAGCAGAGGGGTGGGGGGGGCCAACGTCCTGACTTTC,CASSRGVGGANVLTF
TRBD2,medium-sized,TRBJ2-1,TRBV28,TGTGCCAGCAGTTACCAAAAGCGGGAGGGCCCAAATGAGCAGTTCTTC,CASSYQKREGPNEQFF
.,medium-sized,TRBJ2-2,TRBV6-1,TGTGCTACTGAGCAGGGGCCGAACACCGGGGAGCTGTTTTTT,CATEQGPNTGELFF
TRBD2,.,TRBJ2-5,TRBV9,TGTGCCAGCAGCGCTACTCTAGCGGGAGGGCGAGAGACCCAGTACTTC,CASSATLAGGRETQYF
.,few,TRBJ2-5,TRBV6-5,TGTGCCAGCAGTTACTCCGGGACAAAAGAGACCCAGTACTTC,CASSYSGTKETQYF
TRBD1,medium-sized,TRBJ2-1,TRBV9,TGTGCCAGCAGCGCGACAGGGGCCTCCTACAATGAGCAGTTCTTC,CASSATGASYNEQFF
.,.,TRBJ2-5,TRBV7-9,TGTGCCAGCAGCTTTTCGGGGGGCGTCCAAGAGACCCAGTACTTC,CASSFSGGVQETQYF
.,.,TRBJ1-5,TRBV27,TGTGCCAGCAGTTTTTCTTCTCACCACAATCAGCCCCGGCATTTT,CASSFSSHHNQPRHF
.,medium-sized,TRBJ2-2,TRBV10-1,TGCGCCAGCAGTGAGTCTGGTCTTCTGACCGGGGAGCTGTTTTTT,CASSESGLLTGELFF
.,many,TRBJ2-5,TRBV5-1,TGCGCCAGCAGCCCCACTACCCCGGAGACCCAGTACTTC,CASSPTTPETQYF
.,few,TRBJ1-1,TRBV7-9,TGTGCCAGCAGCTTAGCGTGGGGGGCAATCACTGAAGCTTTCTTT,CASSLAWGAITEAFF
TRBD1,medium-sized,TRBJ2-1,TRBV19,TGTGCCAGTAGCACGCAGGGGGCTGGGGAGCAGTTCTTC,CASSTQGAGEQFF
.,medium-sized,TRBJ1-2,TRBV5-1,TGCGCCAGCAGCAAGACCAGTTTCGGGGGGCGGGACTATGGCTACACCTTC,CASSKTSFGGRDYGYTF